The 14 T cell receptor beta chains presented below share a single source sample, sequenced in a study of CD8 T cells in ankylosing spondylitis. TCRdb analysed the 5' RACE reads with MiXCR anew, one entry per CDR3 protein. The sample has tens of thousands of distinct CDR3 sequences, about a sixth seen once. The sequenced sample consisted of blood. These receptors all come from a male donor with ankylosing spondylitis or in good health (not recorded which).

In this sample, this clonotype turned up many times. The chain is built from TRBV11-2 and TRBJ2-2; a weak D match, TRBD2 (6 bases). The CDR3 length is 16 residues. Trimming cost V 5 bases and J 1 base, with 14 bases left between them. The germline V gene encodes CDR1 SGHAT and CDR2 FQNNGV. The DNA for the CDR3 is TGTGCCAGCAGCCGCATCACTAGCAGGAACACCGGGGAGCTGTTTTTT. It translates to CASSRITSRNTGELFF.

This clonotype showed up many times. The rearrangement joins TRBV29-1 to TRBJ2-3; D gene ambiguous. The CDR3 extends over 13 amino acids. The germline V gene encodes CDR1 SQVTM and CDR2 ANQGSEA. V was cut by 3 bases and J by 1 base, with 8 bases left in between. The CDR3 sequence: CSVEVGGTDTQYF. The CDR3 coding sequence is TGCAGCGTTGAGGTCGGTGGCACAGATACGCAGTATTTT.

The chain employs TRBV28 and TRBJ2-7; 8 nucleotides align to TRBD1. The CDR3 loop spans 13 amino acids. The germline V gene has CDR1 MDHEN and CDR2 SYDVKM. The V gene end was trimmed by 6 bases and the J gene end by 1 base; junction bases not matched to a gene: 2. CDR3 nucleotide sequence: TGTGCCAGCAGAGGGACAGGTTCCTACGAGCAGTACTTC. This translates into CASRGTGSYEQYF.

The chain has TRBV6-6 and TRBJ2-2; TRBD2 aligns across 10 bases. After removal of 2 bases from V and 4 bases from J, the junction contained 4 bases not matched to a gene. CDR1 is MNHNY and CDR2 is SVGAGI in the germline V gene (reference sequence). The CDR3 consists of 16 residues. The DNA for the CDR3 is TGTGCCAGCAGTTACCGACTAGCGGGTATCACCGGGGAGCTGTTTTTT. This encodes CASSYRLAGITGELFF.

This clonotype was seen more than once but under ten times. This chain links TRBV20-1 with TRBJ1-3; 7 bases line up with TRBD1. J gave up 0 bases and V 5 bases, and 10 bases lay outside the gene matches. CDR1 and CDR2 (germline): DFQATT, SNEGSKA (reference sequence). This CDR3 is 16 amino acids long. As DNA, the CDR3 is TGCAGTGCTCATTCTACAGGGGAACCCTCTGGAAACACCATATATTTT. This codes for CSAHSTGEPSGNTIYF.

This clonotype occurred many times. The chain combines TRBV4-1 with TRBJ2-1; D remains unclear. V gave up 3 bases and J gave up 7 bases, with 4 bases separating them. CDR3 size: 11 residues. Germline V gives CDR1 MGHRA, CDR2 YSYEKL. CDR3: CASSQGNEQFF. The DNA of the CDR3 is TGCGCCAGCAGCCAGGGTAATGAGCAGTTCTTC.

The table lists this clonotype with many counts. The V and J genes are TRBV5-1 and TRBJ2-1; 7 bases line up with TRBD1. Germline-derived CDR1 and CDR2 are SGHRS and YFSETQ. This CDR3 spans 13 amino acids. Trimming at V came to 0 bases and at J to 8 bases, leaving 2 bases not matched to a gene. The CDR3 DNA is TGCGCCAGCAGCTTGGGACAGGGCTATGAGCAGTTCTTC. Translated: CASSLGQGYEQFF.

In its sample, this clonotype was seen many times. The CDR3 DNA sequence: TGCAGTGCTCCCTCTAGCGGTAGATCAGATACGCAGTATTTT. Translated: CSAPSSGRSDTQYF. The rearrangement joins TRBV20-1 to TRBJ2-3; TRBD2 matches 7 bases. There are 14 residues in the CDR3. V lost 5 bases to trimming and J lost 4 bases; unmatched junction nucleotides: 9. Germline CDR1 is DFQATT and CDR2 is SNEGSKA (reference sequence).

This clonotype appeared many times. The V and J genes are TRBV4-3 and TRBJ2-3; 8 bases are a match to TRBD2. CDR3 length: 14 amino acids. V shed 4 bases and J 5 bases; nucleotides not matched to a gene: 5. Per germline, CDR1 LGHNA and CDR2 YSLEER. This chain's CDR3 is CASSRLAGQDTQYF. For the CDR3, the DNA is TGCGCCAGCAGCCGGTTAGCGGGACAAGATACGCAGTATTTT.

This clonotype was counted ten times or more. CDR3 sequence: CASSPGQGGGTEAFF. The CDR3 nucleotides are TGCGCCAGCAGCCCCGGACAGGGGGGAGGGACTGAAGCTTTCTTT. The chain carries TRBV5-1 and TRBJ1-1, with 10 bases identical to TRBD1. V lost 4 bases, J lost 5 bases, and 8 bases stayed unmatched. The CDR3 is 15 residues long. Germline loops: CDR1 SGHRS, CDR2 YFSETQ.

This clonotype was seen repeatedly, ten times or more. This chain connects TRBV6-2 or TRBV6-3 to TRBJ2-5; D unclear. This CDR3 spans 11 amino acids. Trimming removed 1 base from V and 5 bases from J, with 2 bases in between. Germline V lookup: CDR1 MNHEY, CDR2 SVGEGT. The chain's CDR3 is CASSYWETQYF. Written as DNA, the CDR3 is TGTGCCAGCAGTTACTGGGAGACCCAGTACTTC.

The DNA of the CDR3 is TGCGCCAGCAGCCGTGTGGCACTAGCCAAAAACATTCAGTACTTC. It specifies CASSRVALAKNIQYF. The chain combines TRBV4-3 with TRBJ2-4; D uncertain. V was cut by 4 bases and J by 0 bases, with 10 bases left in between. The CDR3 is made up of 15 amino acids. Germline loops: CDR1 LGHNA, CDR2 YSLEER.

This clonotype was observed a few times. The chain has TRBV14 and TRBJ1-2, with D perhaps TRBD1 (5 bases). The CDR3 length is 15 residues. Between the trimmed V and J ends, which lost 0 bases and 1 base, there was a span of 9 bases. The germline CDR1 and CDR2 sequences are SGHDN and FVKESK. CDR3 in DNA: TGTGCCAGCAGCCAAGATCTGGACATTAACTATGGCTACACCTTC. Translation gives CASSQDLDINYGYTF. Variable domain in full (rest from reference TRBV14 and TRBJ1-2): EAGVTQFPSHSVIEKGQTVTLRCDPISGHDNLYWYRRVMGKEIKFLLHFVKESKQDESGMPNNRFLAERTGGTYSTLKVQPAELEDSGVYFCASSQDLDINYGYTFGSGTRLTVV.

This clonotype is classed as hyperexpanded. The chain links TRBV7-9 to TRBJ1-6; TRBD1 agrees at 7 bases. The V and J ends lost 5 bases and 6 bases, in that order; junction bases with no gene match: 7. The CDR3 is made up of 15 amino acids. Per germline, CDR1 SEHNR and CDR2 FQNEAQ (reference sequence). The CDR3 nucleotides are TGTGCCAGCAGCCGGGGGGACAGTGCTAATTCACCCCTCCACTTT. It translates to CASSRGDSANSPLHF.